This passage covers 31 T cell receptor beta chains from one sample sequenced in a study of blood T cell repertoires in COVID-19. Sequenced by immunoSEQ multiplex PCR; TCRdb stores in-frame clones only, minus some. The sample yields fewer than 30,000 clones, approximately 87% seen once. Sequencing was performed on peripheral blood. The receptors come from a man aged 70 or older with active COVID-19.

The J gene is TRBJ2-1, the V gene TRBV28, with TRBD2 matching 10 bases. Germline CDR1 is MDHEN and CDR2 is SYDVKM. This CDR3 region has 17 residues. After removal of 5 bases from V and 4 bases from J, the junction contained 11 bases not matched to a gene. CDR3 residues: CASSTSGDHIEYNEQFF. The CDR3 DNA reads as TGTGCCAGCAGTACTAGCGGGGATCACATAGAATACAATGAGCAGTTCTTC.

The chain uses TRBV18 and TRBJ2-7; 9 nucleotides align to TRBD2. This CDR3 comprises 12 residues. The V gene's germline CDR1 is KGHSH and CDR2 LQKENI. The J segment lost 6 bases and the V segment lost 6 bases, leaving 3 bases of the junction unmatched. The CDR3 bases are TGTGCCAGCTCCCCAGCGGGGGGCGAGCAGTACTTC. Translation: CASSPAGGEQYF.

V gene TRBV7-2 combines with J gene TRBJ1-2, with TRBD1 identical over 9 bases. The V and J ends lost 1 base and 7 bases, in that order; junction bases with no gene match: 10. The CDR3 has 16 amino acids. Germline V lookup: CDR1 SGHTA, CDR2 FQGNSA. The CDR3 DNA reads TGTGCCAGCAGCTTAGGGAGGACAGGGGCCAGGAGTGGCTACACCTTC. This encodes CASSLGRTGARSGYTF.

The genes are TRBV6-2 or TRBV6-3 and TRBJ2-3; 8 nucleotides align to TRBD2. CDR3 length: 18 residues. The germline CDR1 and CDR2 sequences are MNHEY and SVGEGT. Germline trimming cut 0 bases from V and 1 base from J; bases unmatched to any gene: 9. The CDR3 sequence is CASSYSKRGLAGTDTQYF. The DNA for the CDR3 is TGTGCCAGCAGTTACTCGAAGCGGGGGCTAGCGGGCACAGATACGCAGTATTTT.

This clone was detected once. The chain recombines TRBV4-2 with TRBJ1-6; D is uncertain. Germline values: CDR1 LGHNA, CDR2 YNFKEQ. Trimming cost V 0 bases and J 0 bases, with 15 bases left between them. This CDR3 is 19 amino acids long. The CDR3 nucleotides read TGTGCCAGCAGCCAAGAAGGAGGTGGATCTAGCTCCTATAATTCACCCCTCCACTTT. It encodes CASSQEGGGSSSYNSPLHF.

This chain uses TRBV13 with TRBJ2-5; weak D call: TRBD1 (5 bases). Between the trimmed V and J ends, which lost 5 bases and 3 bases, there was a span of 16 bases. Germline CDR1 PRHDT, CDR2 FYEKMQ (reference sequence). The CDR3 covers 15 residues. CDR3 sequence reads: CASSERGGREETQYF. CDR3 nucleotide sequence: TGTGCCAGCAGCGAAAGGGGTGGCAGGGAAGAGACCCAGTACTTC.

This clone has only one observation. The rearrangement links TRBV19 to TRBJ1-5; perhaps TRBD1 as D (5 bases). The CDR3 has 13 amino acids. The V and J ends lost 6 bases and 2 bases respectively, with 8 bases between them. CDR1 and CDR2 from the germline V gene are LNHDA and SQIVND (reference sequence). The CDR3 loop is CASRQDRNQPQHF. The CDR3 DNA reads TGTGCCAGTAGACAGGACCGCAATCAGCCCCAGCATTTT.

CDR3 region: CATSPGGQTKSYGYTF. The CDR3 DNA reads as TGCGCCACCTCCCCAGGGGGCCAGACCAAATCCTATGGCTACACCTTC. V usage is TRBV10-2 and J usage is TRBJ1-2; 8 bases align to TRBD1. Trimming took 10 bases from V and 4 from J; bases not matched to a gene: 17. The CDR3 covers 16 residues. Germline CDR1 is WSHSY and CDR2 is SAAADI.

V is TRBV6-5 and J is TRBJ1-2; D remains unclear. V was clipped by 10 bases and J by 6 bases, with 18 bases between them. CDR1 is MNHEY and CDR2 is SVGAGI in the germline V gene. The length of the CDR3 is 13 residues. Here the CDR3 DNA reads TGTGCCACCCTACCCGGGGAAGGGAATGGCTACACCTTC. Protein product: CATLPGEGNGYTF.

The J gene is TRBJ1-2, the V gene TRBV30; D perhaps matches TRBD1 (6 bases). Germline CDR1 is GTSNPN and CDR2 is SVGIG (reference sequence). This CDR3 region has 13 residues. The V end was cut by 2 bases, the J end by 4 bases, with 11 bases between. The CDR3 region is CAWSRTVFYGYTF. CDR3 sequence (DNA): TGTGCCTGGAGTCGGACAGTGTTCTATGGCTACACCTTC.

The chain links TRBV24-1 to TRBJ1-1; D not certain. Germline CDR1 reads KGHDR; CDR2 reads SFDVKD. The germline V and J ends were trimmed by 1 base and 0 bases, with 14 bases remaining between them. CDR3 length: 17 amino acids. CDR3 nucleotides: TGTGCCACCAGTGATTTACCCCTGGGCGAGCTGAACACTGAAGCTTTCTTT. This gives the protein CATSDLPLGELNTEAFF.

The chain has TRBV11-2 and TRBJ1-1, with TRBD1 matching 10 bases. This CDR3 region has 16 residues. V lost 1 base and J lost 1; bases outside the gene matches: 3. Germline values: CDR1 SGHAT, CDR2 FQNNGV. The CDR3 reads CASSLGGDRGNTEAFF. The CDR3 region has the DNA TGTGCCAGCAGCTTAGGGGGGGACAGGGGGAACACTGAAGCTTTCTTT.

The chain couples TRBV5-5 to TRBJ2-6; 9 positions agree with TRBD1. The CDR3 has 17 amino acids. Germline V gene lookup returns CDR1 SGHKS and CDR2 YYEKEE (reference sequence). Germline trimming cut 8 bases from V and 2 bases from J; bases unmatched to any gene: 11. CDR3: CASFPGTGPTGANVLTF. The CDR3 region has the DNA TGTGCCAGTTTCCCCGGGACAGGGCCGACTGGGGCCAACGTCCTGACTTTC. The full variable domain, its missing parts supplied by reference TRBV5-5 and TRBJ2-6, is DAGVTQSPTHLIKTRGQQVTLRCSPISGHKSVSWYQQVLGQGPQFIFQYYEKEERGRGNFPDRFSARQFPNYSSELNVNALLLGDSALYLCASFPGTGPTGANVLTFGAGSRLTVL.

CDR3 sequence: CASSSPAAGGGELFF. The CDR3 region has the DNA TGTGCCAGCAGTTCCCCAGCGGCGGGGGGCGGGGAGCTGTTTTTT. This chain uses TRBV6-2 or TRBV6-3 with TRBJ2-2; 8 bases map to TRBD2. Per the germline V gene, CDR1 is MNHEY and CDR2 is SVGEGT. With V trimmed by 4 bases and J by 7 bases, 8 bases remained unmatched. The CDR3 length is 15 residues.

The V gene is TRBV4-3, the J gene TRBJ1-2; 8 bases agree with TRBD1. Germline CDR1 reads LGHNA; CDR2 reads YSLEER. With 0 bases clipped from V and 5 bases from J, the junction kept 5 bases outside the gene matches. CDR3 size: 15 residues. Here the CDR3 DNA reads TGCGCCAGCAGCCAAGACCCGGGACAGGATTATGGCTACACCTTC. It yields the protein CASSQDPGQDYGYTF.

V is TRBV30 and J is TRBJ2-7; a possible D gene is TRBD1 (6 bases). The CDR3 covers 14 residues. In germline, CDR1 is GTSNPN, CDR2 SVGIG (reference sequence). The V end was cut by 0 bases, the J end by 3 bases, with 12 bases between. The CDR3 is CAWSVDPQGYEQYF. CDR3 sequence (DNA): TGTGCCTGGAGTGTAGATCCACAGGGCTACGAGCAGTACTTC.

V usage is TRBV4-1 and J usage is TRBJ2-1; the match to TRBD1 covers 11 bases. CDR1 and CDR2 (germline): MGHRA, YSYEKL. V lost 3 bases and J lost 7; bases outside the gene matches: 8. The CDR3 covers 16 residues. The CDR3 protein is CASSQVGQGARNEQFF. In DNA form, the CDR3 reads TGCGCCAGCAGCCAGGTCGGACAGGGGGCGAGGAATGAGCAGTTCTTC.

V gene TRBV4-1 combines with J gene TRBJ2-3; 7 nucleotides agree with TRBD2. J was trimmed by 0 bases and V by 5 bases; bases with no gene match: 17. Per germline, CDR1 MGHRA and CDR2 YSYEKL. The CDR3 consists of 19 residues. CDR3 DNA: TGCGCCAGCAGCGGGGACTCGCGGGGGACTCTACTTAGCACAGATACGCAGTATTTT. Translation: CASSGDSRGTLLSTDTQYF.

V and J are TRBV28 and TRBJ2-3, with TRBD1 identical over 9 bases. The CDR3 covers 15 residues. Germline-derived CDR1 and CDR2 are MDHEN and SYDVKM. After removal of 4 bases from V and 1 base from J, the junction contained 3 bases not matched to a gene. CDR3 residues: CASSSTGGRTDTQYF. The CDR3 region has the DNA TGTGCCAGCAGTTCGACAGGGGGGCGCACAGATACGCAGTATTTT.

This clone was observed a single time. V usage is TRBV7-2 and J usage is TRBJ2-5; the D gene is possibly TRBD1 (5 bases). The CDR3 has 12 amino acids. Per germline, CDR1 SGHTA and CDR2 FQGNSA. The germline V and J ends were trimmed by 0 bases and 6 bases, with 5 bases remaining between them. The chain's CDR3 is CASSLAGQTQYF. The DNA for the CDR3 is TGTGCCAGCAGCTTAGCGGGGCAGACCCAGTACTTC.

This clone appeared once. The chain couples TRBV15 to TRBJ2-3, with D hard to call. The V end was cut by 8 bases, the J end by 2 bases, with 17 bases between. Germline CDR1 and CDR2: LNHNV and YYDKDF (reference sequence). The CDR3 loop spans 15 amino acids. The DNA for the CDR3 is TGTGCCACCCTGAAGGCCTCTAGGTACACAGATACGCAGTATTTT. Translating gives CATLKASRYTDTQYF.

The chain uses TRBV2 and TRBJ2-3; 8 bases map to TRBD1. In germline, CDR1 is SNHLY, CDR2 FYNNEI. This CDR3 spans 15 amino acids. Germline trimming cut 2 bases from V and 5 bases from J; bases unmatched to any gene: 6. The CDR3 loop reads CASSEQGARGDTQYF. As DNA, the CDR3 is TGTGCCAGCAGTGAACAGGGGGCGCGTGGAGATACGCAGTATTTT.

This clone was found once. The V gene is TRBV7-3, the J gene TRBJ2-5; 11 positions agree with TRBD2. Trimming removed 5 bases from V and 2 bases from J; junction bases left unmatched: 7. This CDR3 has 16 residues. Germline CDR1 is SGHTA and CDR2 is FQGTGA. CDR3 nucleotide sequence: TGTGCCAGCAGCCTCCCGACTAGCGGGGCACAAGAGACCCAGTACTTC. Translation gives CASSLPTSGAQETQYF.

The chain is built from TRBV28 and TRBJ2-2; 7 bases agree with TRBD1. The CDR3 covers 15 residues. Germline lookup yields CDR1 MDHEN and CDR2 SYDVKM. V dropped 5 bases and J dropped 1; count of bases not matched to a gene: 4. In nucleotides, the CDR3 is TGTGCCAGCAGTGCCCGACAGGGGAACACCGGGGAGCTGTTTTTT. This gives the protein CASSARQGNTGELFF.

V and J are TRBV2 and TRBJ1-5; possible D gene TRBD1, 5 bases. The germline V gene encodes CDR1 SNHLY and CDR2 FYNNEI. Trimming pared 6 bases from V and 4 bases from J, leaving 13 bases between. The CDR3 sequence is 14 residues long. The DNA of the CDR3 is TGTGCCAGCAGGGGGGGGTTCGGAAATCAGCCCCAGCATTTT. As protein: CASRGGFGNQPQHF.

The rearrangement links TRBV3-1 (or the pseudogene TRBV3-2) to TRBJ2-1; 10 bases line up with TRBD2. Germline assignment: CDR1 LGHDT and CDR2 YNNKEL (reference sequence). There are 15 residues in the CDR3. Losses at the gene ends were 4 bases for V and 7 bases for J; bases not matched to a gene: 7. CDR3: CASSPASGGSNEQFF. CDR3 DNA sequence: TGTGCCAGCAGCCCCGCTAGCGGGGGATCTAATGAGCAGTTCTTC.

This chain links TRBV6-6 with TRBJ2-3, with TRBD2 matching 11 bases. This CDR3 is built from 16 residues. Trimming removed 5 bases from V and 3 bases from J; junction bases left unmatched: 7. Germline V CDR1 and CDR2: MNHNY, SVGAGI (reference sequence). CDR3 region: CASSRTSGGGTDTQYF. CDR3 DNA: TGTGCCAGCAGTCGAACTAGCGGGGGAGGGACAGATACGCAGTATTTT.

The chain joins TRBV29-1 to TRBJ2-1; 8 nucleotides agree with TRBD1. Germline CDR1 reads SQVTM; CDR2 reads ANQGSEA. V lost 3 bases and J lost 6; bases outside the gene matches: 10. The CDR3 runs 15 residues. CDR3 in amino acids: CSVDGQGPKGNEQFF. In DNA form, the CDR3 reads TGCAGCGTTGATGGACAGGGCCCAAAGGGCAATGAGCAGTTCTTC.

The CDR3 DNA follows: TGCAGCGTTGCGTGGGGGGGCGGCTATGGCTACACCTTC. Amino acids: CSVAWGGGYGYTF. The chain has TRBV29-1 and TRBJ1-2; TRBD1 might be the D (6 bases). V lost 4 bases to trimming and J lost 4 bases, with 13 bases between them. This CDR3 spans 13 amino acids. Germline V CDR1 and CDR2: SQVTM, ANQGSEA.

This chain joins TRBV29-1 and TRBJ1-2, with D perhaps matching TRBD1 (5 bases). The CDR3 loop spans 17 amino acids. V lost 0 bases and J lost 2, with 19 bases in between. Per the germline V gene, CDR1 is SQVTM and CDR2 is ANQGSEA. For the CDR3, the DNA is TGCAGCGTTGAAGATCAGATGGACACCGGAACCAACTATGGCTACACCTTC. This encodes CSVEDQMDTGTNYGYTF.

This clone ranks as medium-sized (0.01 to 0.1%). This rearrangement joins TRBV5-4 to TRBJ2-1; 9 bases match TRBD2. Germline V gives CDR1 SGHNT, CDR2 YYREEE (reference sequence). V shed 4 bases, J shed 4 bases, and the junction held 9 bases outside the gene matches. There are 16 residues in the CDR3. The CDR3 bases are TGTGCCAGCAGCCTTCTCGTTAGCGGGGGATACAATGAGCAGTTCTTC. Encoded protein: CASSLLVSGGYNEQFF. Full variable domain (missing parts from reference TRBV5-4 and TRBJ2-1): ETGVTQSPTHLIKTRGQQVTLRCSSQSGHNTVSWYQQALGQGPQFIFQYYREEENGRGNFPPRFSGLQFPNYSSELNVNALELDDSALYLCASSLLVSGGYNEQFFGPGTRLTVL.